These 32 T cell receptor beta chains came from one sample sequenced in a study of T cell changes during pregnancy in multiple sclerosis. The method was immunoSEQ multiplex PCR; TCRdb's version includes in-frame clones alone and lacks a portion of them. The data contain tens of thousands of clones, approximately 90% of them singletons. The specimen comprised peripheral blood, sampled in the third trimester of pregnancy. These receptors all come from a female donor with multiple sclerosis, enrolled in a pregnancy study.

The chain recombines TRBV2 with TRBJ1-2; TRBD1 aligns across 7 bases. CDR3 size: 12 residues. CDR1 and CDR2 (germline): SNHLY, FYNNEI. The trim removed 6 bases at V and 2 bases at J, leaving 0 bases unmatched. CDR3 nucleotide sequence: TGTGCCAGCAGGGGACAGAACTATGGCTACACCTTC. It is translated as CASRGQNYGYTF.

This chain uses TRBV9 with TRBJ2-6; D possibly corresponds to TRBD2 (6 bases). This CDR3 contains 14 residues. V gave up 6 bases and J gave up 5 bases, with 12 bases separating them. Germline V gene sequence: CDR1 SGDLS, CDR2 YYNGEE. For the CDR3, the DNA is TGTGCCAGCAAGGCTGGGGACTGGGCCAACGTCCTGACTTTC. This sequence encodes CASKAGDWANVLTF. Using reference TRBV9 and TRBJ2-6 for the parts outside the CDR3, the full variable domain is DSGVTQTPKHLITATGQRVTLRCSPRSGDLSVYWYQQSLDQGLQFLIQYYNGEERAKGNILERFSAQQFPDLHSELNLSSLELGDSALYFCASKAGDWANVLTFGAGSRLTVL.

The chain carries TRBV7-3 and TRBJ2-6; D is unresolved. Looked up from germline, CDR1 is SGHTA and CDR2 is FQGTGA. The CDR3 is 18 amino acids. V gave up 1 base and J gave up 4 bases, with 17 bases separating them. The CDR3 DNA is TGTGCCAGCAGCTTAAATGCCCGACGCGGTAGCGGGGCCAACGTCCTGACTTTC. Translation: CASSLNARRGSGANVLTF.

The CDR3 reads CASSLPYSNQPQHF. The CDR3 DNA reads TGTGCCAGCAGTCTACCTTATAGCAATCAGCCCCAGCATTTT. The rearrangement joins TRBV28 to TRBJ1-5; D is ambiguous. The germline V and J ends were trimmed by 5 bases and 0 bases, with 8 bases remaining between them. Germline assignment: CDR1 MDHEN and CDR2 SYDVKM. This CDR3 region has 14 residues.

The J gene is TRBJ2-2, the V gene TRBV5-1; weak D call: TRBD1 (5 bases). This CDR3 is built from 15 residues. Looked up from germline, CDR1 is SGHRS and CDR2 is YFSETQ. V lost 0 bases and J lost 2, with 8 bases in between. DNA of the CDR3: TGCGCCAGCAGCTTGGCTCAGGGTAACACCGGGGAGCTGTTTTTT. Amino acid sequence: CASSLAQGNTGELFF. Complete variable domain (other parts from reference TRBV5-1 and TRBJ2-2): KAGVTQTPRYLIKTRGQQVTLSCSPISGHRSVSWYQQTPGQGLQFLFEYFSETQRNKGNFPGRFSGRQFSNSRSEMNVSTLELGDSALYLCASSLAQGNTGELFFGEGSRLTVL.

The chain is built from TRBV5-5 and TRBJ1-5; the D gene is possibly TRBD1 (6 bases). V was shortened by 4 bases and J by 5 bases, with 13 bases between the two germline ends. Germline loops: CDR1 SGHKS, CDR2 YYEKEE (reference sequence). This CDR3 region has 14 residues. The CDR3 DNA is TGTGCCAGCAGCCCCGGGACACCCGATCAGCCCCAGCATTTT. As protein: CASSPGTPDQPQHF. Full variable domain (remainder filled in from reference TRBV5-5 and TRBJ1-5): DAGVTQSPTHLIKTRGQQVTLRCSPISGHKSVSWYQQVLGQGPQFIFQYYEKEERGRGNFPDRFSARQFPNYSSELNVNALLLGDSALYLCASSPGTPDQPQHFGDGTRLSIL.

The rearrangement uses TRBV5-4 and TRBJ1-1; no clear D. The CDR3 is made up of 11 amino acids. Trimming left V 3 bases short and J 6 bases short, with 6 bases between. The germline V gene has CDR1 SGHNT and CDR2 YYREEE (reference sequence). CDR3 sequence (DNA): TGTGCCAGCAGCTCGGTGTCTGAAGCTTTCTTT. It specifies CASSSVSEAFF.

The chain recombines TRBV27 with TRBJ1-1; D is ambiguous. V was clipped by 4 bases and J by 2 bases, with 11 bases between them. CDR3 length: 14 residues. Germline V gene lookup returns CDR1 MNHEY and CDR2 SMNVEV (reference sequence). The CDR3, as DNA: TGTGCCAGCAGTTCCCTCGGTGGTAACACTGAAGCTTTCTTT. Protein: CASSSLGGNTEAFF.

The chain is built from TRBV11-2 and TRBJ2-5, with D possibly matching TRBD1 (6 bases). Germline lookup yields CDR1 SGHAT and CDR2 FQNNGV. The CDR3 is 16 residues long. V lost 5 bases and J lost 1, with 17 bases in between. In DNA, the CDR3 is TGTGCCAGCAGCCCAGGGGTTAGCTGGGGCCAAGAGACCCAGTACTTC. It translates to CASSPGVSWGQETQYF.

The chain combines TRBV6-1 with TRBJ2-5; maybe TRBD1 (6 bases). Germline V gene data show CDR1 as MNHNS and CDR2 as SASEGT. This CDR3 contains 16 residues. V was shortened by 0 bases and J by 5 bases, with 16 bases between the two germline ends. CDR3 protein: CASSEARTALGETQYF. Here the CDR3 DNA reads TGTGCCAGCAGTGAAGCCAGGACAGCCCTAGGGGAGACCCAGTACTTC.

The CDR3 coding sequence is TGTGCCAGCAGTGATGGGAGGGTTGGGGACAATGAGCAGTTCTTC. The encoded protein is CASSDGRVGDNEQFF. V and J are TRBV6-4 and TRBJ2-1; 7 bases match TRBD2. This CDR3 spans 15 amino acids. V was pared by 3 bases and J by 5 bases, with 7 bases of the junction left unmatched. Germline loops: CDR1 MRHNA, CDR2 SNTAGT.

The CDR3 DNA reads TGCGCCAGCAGCTATGGACAGGGGGCGAATCAGCCCCAGCATTTT. It encodes CASSYGQGANQPQHF. The chain couples TRBV5-1 to TRBJ1-5, with 11 nucleotides matching TRBD1. CDR3 length: 15 amino acids. The V gene's germline CDR1 is SGHRS and CDR2 YFSETQ. With V trimmed by 3 bases and J by 4 bases, 3 bases remained unmatched.

The V call is TRBV9, the J call TRBJ2-3; D perhaps matches TRBD2 (5 bases). The germline V gene encodes CDR1 SGDLS and CDR2 YYNGEE. The CDR3 totals 16 residues. V gave up 2 bases and J gave up 0 bases, with 13 bases separating them. The CDR3 protein is CASSVGTGISTDTQYF. The CDR3, as DNA: TGTGCCAGCAGCGTTGGAACGGGGATAAGCACAGATACGCAGTATTTT.

CDR3 sequence: CASTPTPAGSGGEQFF. The CDR3 DNA reads TGTGCCAGTACTCCAACCCCGGCAGGGTCCGGGGGTGAGCAGTTCTTC. This sequence joins TRBV19 and TRBJ2-1, with TRBD2 as a possible D gene (6 bases). The CDR3 is made up of 16 amino acids. From germline, CDR1 is LNHDA and CDR2 SQIVND (reference sequence). V lost 7 bases to trimming and J lost 9 bases, with 25 bases between them.

This clone has only one observation. CDR3 nucleotide sequence: TGTGCCAGCAGTCCCCCTCCCCCAGATACGCAGTATTTT. It encodes CASSPPPPDTQYF. This chain joins TRBV28 and TRBJ2-3; unclear D gene. The germline V and J ends were trimmed by 5 bases and 4 bases, with 10 bases remaining between them. The CDR3 consists of 13 residues. Germline V gene sequence: CDR1 MDHEN, CDR2 SYDVKM. Full variable domain (outside the CDR3, taken from reference TRBV28 and TRBJ2-3): DVKVTQSSRYLVKRTGEKVFLECVQDMDHENMFWYRQDPGLGLRLIYFSYDVKMKEKGDIPEGYSVSREKKERFSLILESASTNQTSMYLCASSPPPPDTQYFGPGTRLTVL.

This rearrangement joins TRBV19 to TRBJ2-5, with TRBD2 identical over 12 bases. Germline V lookup: CDR1 LNHDA, CDR2 SQIVND (reference sequence). The CDR3 has 15 residues. Trimming took 4 bases from V and 2 from J; bases not matched to a gene: 2. Here the CDR3 reads CASSTTSGGQETQYF. The CDR3 DNA is TGTGCCAGTAGTACTACTAGCGGGGGGCAAGAGACCCAGTACTTC.

J is TRBJ1-5 and V is TRBV28; the D is unclear. From germline, CDR1 is MDHEN and CDR2 SYDVKM. The CDR3 is made up of 13 amino acids. The V end lost 4 bases, the J end lost 7 bases, and 11 bases lay between the germline ends. The CDR3 region has the DNA TGTGCCAGCAGTTACGGGAGGAGGCAGCCCCAGCATTTT. Translating gives CASSYGRRQPQHF.

This clone was recorded a few times. The J gene is TRBJ2-7, the V gene TRBV2, with D possibly being TRBD2 (5 bases). Per the germline V gene, CDR1 is SNHLY and CDR2 is FYNNEI. This CDR3 comprises 11 residues. Trimming took 8 bases from V and 3 from J, leaving 8 bases between them. The DNA of the CDR3 is TGTGCCAGCCGAGGGCTCTACGAGCAGTACTTC. This codes for CASRGLYEQYF.

This chain joins TRBV27 and TRBJ2-3; 7 nucleotides match TRBD2. With 2 bases clipped from V and 6 bases from J, the junction kept 5 bases outside the gene matches. This CDR3 has 14 residues. The germline gives CDR1 MNHEY, CDR2 SMNVEV (reference sequence). The CDR3 sequence: CASSLSTRGDTQYF. Written as DNA, the CDR3 is TGTGCCAGCAGTTTAAGTACGCGGGGGGATACGCAGTATTTT.

This clone was seen only a few times. The rearrangement uses TRBV6-4 and TRBJ2-2; possibly TRBD2 for D (5 bases). There are 14 residues in the CDR3. In germline, CDR1 is MRHNA, CDR2 SNTAGT. Trimming removed 0 bases from V and 3 bases from J, with 5 bases in between. CDR3 in amino acids: CASSDSRDTGELFF. In nucleotides, the CDR3 is TGTGCCAGCAGTGACTCGCGGGACACCGGGGAGCTGTTTTTT.

This clone was detected once. The V and J genes are TRBV7-9 and TRBJ1-5, with D unresolved. V was clipped by 4 bases and J by 3 bases, with 16 bases between them. CDR1 SEHNR and CDR2 FQNEAQ come from the germline V gene (reference sequence). The CDR3 loop spans 16 amino acids. In nucleotides, the CDR3 is TGTGCCAGCAGCTCTGGACTGCTTGGGAACAATCAGCCCCAGCATTTT. It yields the protein CASSSGLLGNNQPQHF.

The V gene is TRBV5-1, the J gene TRBJ2-3; a possible D gene is TRBD2 (6 bases). V was trimmed by 0 bases and J by 0 bases, leaving 14 bases between them. This CDR3 is 17 amino acids long. CDR1 and CDR2 from the germline V gene are SGHRS and YFSETQ. The CDR3 DNA follows: TGCGCCAGCAGCTTGGGAATGGCGGGAAAGAGCACAGATACGCAGTATTTT. Amino acids: CASSLGMAGKSTDTQYF.

J is TRBJ1-2 and V is TRBV28; 10 bases are a match to TRBD1. The CDR3 has 15 residues. V dropped 2 bases and J dropped 7; count of bases not matched to a gene: 7. Germline V gives CDR1 MDHEN, CDR2 SYDVKM. The CDR3: CASSLEDRGFIGYTF. The CDR3 DNA sequence: TGTGCCAGCAGTTTAGAGGACAGGGGGTTTATTGGCTACACCTTC.

The rearrangement joins TRBV2 to TRBJ1-1, with TRBD1 as a possible D gene (6 bases). The CDR3 covers 12 residues. Trimming took 6 bases from V and 6 from J, leaving 11 bases between them. The germline CDR1 and CDR2 sequences are SNHLY and FYNNEI. The CDR3 is CASSLGGSEAFF. The CDR3 nucleotides read TGTGCCAGCAGCTTAGGGGGTTCTGAAGCTTTCTTT.

This clone was detected once. The chain carries TRBV5-4 and TRBJ2-3, with TRBD1 matching over 7 bases. The CDR3 spans 15 residues. Germline loops: CDR1 SGHNT, CDR2 YYREEE (reference sequence). Trimming at V came to 4 bases and at J to 2 bases, leaving 7 bases not matched to a gene. The CDR3 loop is CASSDGTAYTDTQYF. The CDR3 coding sequence is TGTGCCAGCAGCGATGGGACAGCTTACACAGATACGCAGTATTTT. The whole variable domain, filled in from reference TRBV5-4 and TRBJ2-3, reads ETGVTQSPTHLIKTRGQQVTLRCSSQSGHNTVSWYQQALGQGPQFIFQYYREEENGRGNFPPRFSGLQFPNYSSELNVNALELDDSALYLCASSDGTAYTDTQYFGPGTRLTVL.

The sample holds a few counts of this clone. This chain connects TRBV30 to TRBJ1-1; D is undetermined. Germline V CDR1 and CDR2: GTSNPN, SVGIG (reference sequence). V was trimmed by 3 bases and J by 3 bases, leaving 20 bases between them. This CDR3 is built from 16 residues. CDR3 region: CAWRKRVNFGDTEAFF. The CDR3 DNA reads as TGTGCCTGGAGGAAGAGGGTGAATTTCGGGGACACTGAAGCTTTCTTT.

This rearrangement joins TRBV6-1 to TRBJ1-1, with D unresolved. The length of the CDR3 is 12 residues. Germline V gene data show CDR1 as MNHNS and CDR2 as SASEGT. Trimming took off 6 bases at V and 5 bases at J, with 10 bases between the two ends. CDR3 loop: CASREVRTEAFF. CDR3 bases: TGTGCCAGCAGGGAGGTAAGGACTGAAGCTTTCTTT.

The rearrangement uses TRBV5-1 and TRBJ2-3, with 9 bases that match TRBD1. Trimming at V came to 4 bases and at J to 1 base, leaving 4 bases not matched to a gene. From germline, CDR1 is SGHRS and CDR2 YFSETQ. The CDR3 extends over 15 amino acids. The CDR3 bases are TGCGCCAGCAGCCCATGGACAGGGGGCACAGATACGCAGTATTTT. Translation: CASSPWTGGTDTQYF.

The chain has TRBV19 and TRBJ2-3, with 8 bases aligning to TRBD2. Losses at the gene ends were 5 bases for V and 2 bases for J; bases not matched to a gene: 9. There are 16 residues in the CDR3. Germline assignment: CDR1 LNHDA and CDR2 SQIVND (reference sequence). This CDR3 is CASSPLLADLTDTQYF. CDR3 in DNA: TGTGCCAGTAGTCCTTTACTAGCGGATCTCACAGATACGCAGTATTTT. Together with reference TRBV19 and TRBJ2-3, the CDR3 gives the full variable domain: DGGITQSPKYLFRKEGQNVTLSCEQNLNHDAMYWYRQDPGQGLRLIYYSQIVNDFQKGDIAEGYSVSREKKESFPLTVTSAQKNPTAFYLCASSPLLADLTDTQYFGPGTRLTVL.

The rearrangement links TRBV5-1 to TRBJ2-7; 11 bases are a match to TRBD2. Trimming took 0 bases from V and 1 from J; bases not matched to a gene: 6. This CDR3 is 17 amino acids long. Germline V gives CDR1 SGHRS, CDR2 YFSETQ. For the CDR3, the DNA is TGCGCCAGCAGCTTGGAGCCGGGACTAGCGGATTCCTACGAGCAGTACTTC. Its translation is CASSLEPGLADSYEQYF.

This clone was counted a single time. The CDR3 DNA sequence: TGTGCCAGCATCGGACAGGCTGGTGGCTACACCTTC. Translated, it gives CASIGQAGGYTF. The gene calls are TRBV27 and TRBJ1-2; 7 positions match TRBD1. V gave up 7 bases and J gave up 7 bases; unmatched junction bases: 6. CDR3 size: 12 residues. Germline CDR1 MNHEY, CDR2 SMNVEV (reference sequence).

For the CDR3, the DNA is TGCGCCAGCAGCCAAAGACAGAGCACAGATACGCAGTATTTT. This gives the protein CASSQRQSTDTQYF. The genes are TRBV4-1 and TRBJ2-3, with D possibly TRBD1 on 5 matching bases. CDR1 is MGHRA and CDR2 is YSYEKL in the germline V gene. Trimming took off 2 bases at V and 0 bases at J, with 6 bases between the two ends. There are 14 residues in the CDR3.